The 6 T cell receptor beta chains below come from one sample, sequenced in a study of blood T cell repertoires in COVID-19. The repertoire was sequenced with immunoSEQ multiplex PCR; TCRdb's copy has only in-frame clones and lacks some. The data show roughly 170,000 clones, about nine tenths seen once. The sequencing input was peripheral blood. These receptors all come from a man between 60 and 75 years old with acute or convalescent COVID-19.

The J gene is TRBJ2-7, the V gene TRBV6-5; TRBD1 matches at 11 bases. This CDR3 has 14 residues. With 5 bases clipped from V and 6 bases from J, the junction kept 6 bases outside the gene matches. Looked up from germline, CDR1 is MNHEY and CDR2 is SVGAGI. CDR3 loop: CASSLGQGAFEQYV. CDR3 sequence (DNA): TGTGCCAGCAGTCTCGGACAGGGGGCATTCGAGCAGTACGTC.

This chain links TRBV19 with TRBJ2-3, with D possibly being TRBD2 (5 bases). This CDR3 region has 14 residues. V lost 4 bases and J 0 bases, leaving 8 bases between the germline ends. Looked up from germline, CDR1 is LNHDA and CDR2 is SQIVND (reference sequence). The CDR3 DNA follows: TGTGCCAGTAGTAGACGGGGTAGCACAGATACGCAGTATTTT. Translation: CASSRRGSTDTQYF. The variable domain in full, with the rest retrieved from reference TRBV19 and TRBJ2-3, is DGGITQSPKYLFRKEGQNVTLSCEQNLNHDAMYWYRQDPGQGLRLIYYSQIVNDFQKGDIAEGYSVSREKKESFPLTVTSAQKNPTAFYLCASSRRGSTDTQYFGPGTRLTVL.

This chain connects TRBV24-1 to TRBJ1-5; 7 nucleotides line up with TRBD1. This CDR3 has 16 residues. Per the germline V gene, CDR1 is KGHDR and CDR2 is SFDVKD. J lost 4 bases, V lost 2 bases, and 7 bases had no gene match. CDR3 in amino acids: CATSDSGDRLNQPQHF. The CDR3, as DNA: TGTGCCACCAGTGATTCGGGGGACAGACTTAATCAGCCCCAGCATTTT.

The chain couples TRBV7-3 to TRBJ2-2; D is unresolved. CDR1 SGHTA and CDR2 FQGTGA come from the germline V gene. The CDR3 loop spans 13 amino acids. V gave up 2 bases and J gave up 1 base, with 2 bases separating them. Here the CDR3 reads CASSLRNTGELFF. Written as DNA, the CDR3 is TGTGCCAGCAGCTTACGGAACACCGGGGAGCTGTTTTTT.

This chain connects TRBV5-6 to TRBJ2-7, with D possibly being TRBD2 (6 bases). Germline-derived CDR1 and CDR2 are SGHDT and YYEEEE. The CDR3 consists of 15 residues. Trimming stripped 4 bases from V and 5 bases from J, with 19 bases between. The CDR3 sequence is CASSLYGGAAHEQYV. The CDR3 DNA sequence: TGTGCCAGCAGCCTATACGGGGGTGCAGCTCACGAGCAGTACGTC.

The gene calls are TRBV13 and TRBJ2-5; TRBD1 is a possible D gene (6 bases). In germline, CDR1 is PRHDT, CDR2 FYEKMQ (reference sequence). Trimming removed 5 bases at V and 1 base at J, with 14 bases between. The CDR3 totals 15 residues. CDR3 in DNA: TGTGCCAGCAGCGGTAGGACAGCCTCCCAAGAGACCCAGTACTTC. Translating it yields CASSGRTASQETQYF.